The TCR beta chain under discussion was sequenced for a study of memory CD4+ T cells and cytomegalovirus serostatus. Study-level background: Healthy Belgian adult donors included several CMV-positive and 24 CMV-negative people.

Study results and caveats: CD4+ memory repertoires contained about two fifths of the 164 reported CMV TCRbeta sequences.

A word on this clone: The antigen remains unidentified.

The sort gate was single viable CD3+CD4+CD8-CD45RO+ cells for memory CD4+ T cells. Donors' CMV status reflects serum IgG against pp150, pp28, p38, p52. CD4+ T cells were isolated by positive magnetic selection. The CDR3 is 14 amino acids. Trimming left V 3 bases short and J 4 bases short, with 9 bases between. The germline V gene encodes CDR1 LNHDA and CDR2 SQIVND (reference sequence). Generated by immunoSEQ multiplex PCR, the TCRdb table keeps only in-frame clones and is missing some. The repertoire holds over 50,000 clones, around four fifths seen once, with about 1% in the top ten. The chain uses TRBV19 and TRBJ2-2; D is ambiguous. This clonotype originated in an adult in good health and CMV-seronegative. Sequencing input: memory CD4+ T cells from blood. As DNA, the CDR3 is TGTGCCAGTAGTATCTTGTCCCGCACCGGGGAGCTGTTTTTT. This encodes CASSILSRTGELFF.